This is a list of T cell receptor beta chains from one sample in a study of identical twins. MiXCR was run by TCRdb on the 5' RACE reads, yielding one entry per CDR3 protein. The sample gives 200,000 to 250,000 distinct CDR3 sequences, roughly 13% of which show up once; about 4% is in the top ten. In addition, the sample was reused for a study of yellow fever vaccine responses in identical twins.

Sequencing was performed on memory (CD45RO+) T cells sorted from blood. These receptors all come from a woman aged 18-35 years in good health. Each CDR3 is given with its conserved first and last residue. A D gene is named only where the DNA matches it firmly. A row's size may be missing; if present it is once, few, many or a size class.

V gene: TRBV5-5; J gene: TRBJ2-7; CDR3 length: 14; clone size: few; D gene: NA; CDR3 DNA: TGTGCCAGCAGCTTCGACAGGCTCTCCTACGAGCAGTACTTC; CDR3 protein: CASSFDRLSYEQYF
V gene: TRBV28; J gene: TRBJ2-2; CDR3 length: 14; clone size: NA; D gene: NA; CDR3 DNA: TGTGCCAGCAGACAGGGAGGGAGTACCGGGGAGCTGTTTTTT; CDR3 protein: CASRQGGSTGELFF
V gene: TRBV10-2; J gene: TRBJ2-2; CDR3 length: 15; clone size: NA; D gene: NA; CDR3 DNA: TGCGCCAGCATAAATGGACAGACGAACACCGGGGAGCTGTTTTTT; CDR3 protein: CASINGQTNTGELFF
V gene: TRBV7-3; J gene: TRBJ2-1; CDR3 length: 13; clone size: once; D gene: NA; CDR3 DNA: TGTGCCAGCAGCTTAATACGGGACAATGAGCAGTTCTTC; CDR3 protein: CASSLIRDNEQFF
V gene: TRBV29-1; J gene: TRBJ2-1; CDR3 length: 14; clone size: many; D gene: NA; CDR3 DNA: TGCAGCGTGCTTGGGGGGAGAGGTGTCGATGAGCAGTTCTTC; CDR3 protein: CSVLGGRGVDEQFF
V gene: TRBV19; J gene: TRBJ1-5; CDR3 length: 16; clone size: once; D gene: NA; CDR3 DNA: TGTGCCAGTAGTATGTTCACAAGTAATAGCAATCAGCCCCAGCATTTT; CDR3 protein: CASSMFTSNSNQPQHF
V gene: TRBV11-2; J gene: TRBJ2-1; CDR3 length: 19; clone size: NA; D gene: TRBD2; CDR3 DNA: TGTGCCAGCAGCTTAGAAGGACTAGCGGGGGGCCGGAGAAGCAATGAGCAGTTCTTC; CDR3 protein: CASSLEGLAGGRRSNEQFF
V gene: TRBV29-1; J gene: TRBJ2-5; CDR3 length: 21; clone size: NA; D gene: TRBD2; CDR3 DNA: TGCAGCGTTGTGTTTGGGTCGGGACTAGCGGGGTTTCTTTACTCTTTAGAGACCCAGTACTTC; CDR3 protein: CSVVFGSGLAGFLYSLETQYF
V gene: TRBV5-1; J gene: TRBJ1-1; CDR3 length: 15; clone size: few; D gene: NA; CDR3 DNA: TGCGCCAGCAGCTCCCGTCCAGGCATGAACACTGAAGCTTTCTTT; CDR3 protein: CASSSRPGMNTEAFF
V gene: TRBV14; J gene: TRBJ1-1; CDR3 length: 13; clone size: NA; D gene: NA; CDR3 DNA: TGTGCCAGCAGCTATCAGGGAATCACTAAAGCTTTCTTT; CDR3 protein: CASSYQGITKAFF
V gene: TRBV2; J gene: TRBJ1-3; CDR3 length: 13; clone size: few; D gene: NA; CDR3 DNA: TGTGCCAGCAACAAGGACAAAGGAAACACCATATATTTT; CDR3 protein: CASNKDKGNTIYF
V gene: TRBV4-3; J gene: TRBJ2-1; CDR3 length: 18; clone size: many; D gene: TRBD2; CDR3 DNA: TGCGCCAGCAGCCAAGATTGGGGAGCGGGAGGTTCCTACAATGAGCAGTTCTTC; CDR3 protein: CASSQDWGAGGSYNEQFF
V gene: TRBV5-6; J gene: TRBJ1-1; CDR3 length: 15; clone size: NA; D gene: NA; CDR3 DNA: TGTGCCAGCAGCTTGGGTGCGCGGACGAACACTGAAGCTTTCTTT; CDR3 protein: CASSLGARTNTEAFF
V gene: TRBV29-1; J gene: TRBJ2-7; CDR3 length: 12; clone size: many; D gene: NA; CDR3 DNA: TGCAGCGTTTCCCTGGGGGGTTACGAGCAGTACTTC; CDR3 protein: CSVSLGGYEQYF
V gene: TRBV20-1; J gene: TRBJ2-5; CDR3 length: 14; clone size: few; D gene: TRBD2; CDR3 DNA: TGCAGTGTTTTCGCCGGGACTAGCAGAGAGACCCAGTACTTC; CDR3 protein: CSVFAGTSRETQYF
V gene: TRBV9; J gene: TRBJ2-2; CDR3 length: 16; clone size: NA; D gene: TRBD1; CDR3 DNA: TGTGCCAGCAGCCCTAGGGACAGGTCGAACACCGGGGAGCTGTTTTTT; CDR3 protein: CASSPRDRSNTGELFF
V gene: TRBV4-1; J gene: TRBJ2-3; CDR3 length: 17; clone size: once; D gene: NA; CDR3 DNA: TGCGCCAGCAGCCGTGCCGTGGTGTCTTTGGTCAGAGATACGCAGTATTTT; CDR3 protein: CASSRAVVSLVRDTQYF
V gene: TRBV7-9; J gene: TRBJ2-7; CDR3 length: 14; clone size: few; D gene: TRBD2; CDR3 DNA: TGTGCCAGCAGCTGGTCCGCGGGAGCTTACGAGCAGTACTTC; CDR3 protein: CASSWSAGAYEQYF
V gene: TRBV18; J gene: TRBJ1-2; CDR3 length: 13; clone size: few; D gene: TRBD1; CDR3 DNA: TGTGCCAGCTCCAGGACAGGGGATCATGGCTACACCTTC; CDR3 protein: CASSRTGDHGYTF
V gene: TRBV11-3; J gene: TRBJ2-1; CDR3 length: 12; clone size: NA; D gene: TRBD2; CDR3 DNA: TGTGCCAGCAGCGGTAGCGGGGGGGAGCAGTTCTTC; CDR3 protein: CASSGSGGEQFF
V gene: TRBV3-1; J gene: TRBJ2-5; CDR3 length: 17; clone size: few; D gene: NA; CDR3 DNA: TGTGCCAGCAGCCAAGTCCCCGGACCGGTGTTCCAAGAGACCCAGTACTTC; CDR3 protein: CASSQVPGPVFQETQYF
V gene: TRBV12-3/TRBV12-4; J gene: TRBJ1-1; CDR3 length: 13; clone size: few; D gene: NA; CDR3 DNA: TGTGCCAGCAGCACAGCGAGACCCACTGAAGCTTTCTTT; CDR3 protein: CASSTARPTEAFF
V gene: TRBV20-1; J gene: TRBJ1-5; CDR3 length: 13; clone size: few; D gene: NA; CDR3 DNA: TGCAGTGCTACTGCAGATAGCAATCAGCCCCAGCATTTT; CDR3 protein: CSATADSNQPQHF
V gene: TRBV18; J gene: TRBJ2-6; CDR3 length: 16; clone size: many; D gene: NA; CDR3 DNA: TGTGCCAGCTCACCGGTACAGGCAACTTCCCCCAACGTCCTGACTTTC; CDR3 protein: CASSPVQATSPNVLTF
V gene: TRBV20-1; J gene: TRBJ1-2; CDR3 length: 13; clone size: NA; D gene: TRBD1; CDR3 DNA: TGCAGTGCTAGAGACGACAGGGCGTATGGCTACACCTTC; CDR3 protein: CSARDDRAYGYTF
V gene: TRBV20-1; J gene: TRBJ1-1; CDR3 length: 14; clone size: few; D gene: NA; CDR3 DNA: TGCAGTGCTGGCTATTCCGGGTCGAACACTGAAGCTTTCTTT; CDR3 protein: CSAGYSGSNTEAFF
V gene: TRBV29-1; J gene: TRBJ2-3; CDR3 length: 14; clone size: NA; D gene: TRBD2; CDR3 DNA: TGCAGCGTTGGAGCGGGAGGGTTCACAGATACGCAGTATTTT; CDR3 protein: CSVGAGGFTDTQYF
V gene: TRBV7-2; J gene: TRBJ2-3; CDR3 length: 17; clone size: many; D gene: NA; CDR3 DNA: TGTGCCAGCACCGCCCCGGACAGTTCTCCTAGCACAGATACGCAGTATTTT; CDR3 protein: CASTAPDSSPSTDTQYF